The T cell receptor (beta chain) under discussion was sequenced for a study of T cells after yellow fever vaccination. Study context: When fractions had low cell numbers, they were prepared with SMART-Seq v4 Ultra Low Input. General study results and limits: The secondary response peaked faster, at day 5 versus 15, but was weaker. Most clones from primary vaccination resurfaced after the booster (around 97% CD4, around 89% CD8).

Comments on this clonotype: Its antigen is still unknown.

TCRdb re-called the 5' RACE reads with MiXCR, one entry per CDR3 protein. The top ten hold roughly a sixth of the sample, which has more than 300,000 distinct CDR3 sequences, around 6.8% seen once. The V end lost 3 bases, the J end lost 7 bases, and 13 bases lay between the germline ends. Germline V gene lookup returns CDR1 KGHSH and CDR2 LQKENI. This CDR3 is built from 15 residues. Sequences were derived from PBMCs, sampled about 49 days after the first yellow fever vaccination. The receptor's source is a man aged 18 to 30 who received the YFV17D yellow fever vaccine. This chain links TRBV18 with TRBJ1-6, with D hard to call. The chain's CDR3 is CASSPVQPPNSPLHF. The CDR3 DNA reads as TGTGCCAGCTCACCTGTCCAACCCCCGAATTCACCCCTCCACTTT. Full variable domain (rest looked up from reference TRBV18 and TRBJ1-6): NAGVMQNPRHLVRRRGQEARLRCSPMKGHSHVYWYRQLPEEGLKFMVYLQKENIIDESGMPKERFSAEFPKEGPSILRIQQVVRGDSAAYFCASSPVQPPNSPLHFGNGTRLTVT.